The entry that follows covers one T cell receptor beta chain sequence. This clonotype was recorded many times. It lacks a known antigen. Qualities for individual bases were not recorded, and no much larger clone is one base off. The entry originates in a study of Graves' ophthalmopathy and Graves' hyperthyroidism (dated by TCRdb to 2016 to 2019). Some background on the complete study: Peripheral blood was collected at initial diagnosis, before any treatment. In over 5 hyperthyroidism patients, the T-cell repertoire of thyroid tissue was compared with the T-cell repertoire of blood. Following sampling, methimazole starting at 30 mg daily was administered to hyperthyroidism patients, and high-dose intravenous methylprednisolone was administered to ophthalmopathy patients. In total, some 140 blood samples were TCR-sequenced: 43 ophthalmopathy, under 80 hyperthyroidism and about 17 hyperthyroidism-to-ophthalmopathy patients. A discovery set of 100 patients (43 ophthalmopathy, 57 stable hyperthyroidism) was enrolled to explore V-J signatures distinguishing ophthalmopathy from hyperthyroidism. The approximately 100 discovery patients were divided at random into training and test sets in a 7:3 ratio. The independent validation cohort included about 20 hyperthyroidism patients plus 17 patients who later progressed from hyperthyroidism to ophthalmopathy. TCR beta repertoire signatures were used to distinguish Graves' ophthalmopathy from Graves' hyperthyroidism and to predict progression to ophthalmopathy. What the authors observed across the whole study: The 13-signature model separated ophthalmopathy from stable hyperthyroidism with around 90% sensitivity and just under 84% specificity in cross-validation, and 80%/75% in the test set. In validation, the model predicted ophthalmopathy progression with nearly 71% sensitivity and 72.22% specificity; around twelve predicted patients were CT-confirmed with GO in a median of roughly 6.8 months. Sample size was not predetermined statistically, and investigators were not blinded to group allocation. Among expanded thyroid clonotypes with frequency above 0.001, most also showed up in blood, which suggests that blood repertoires may reflect the thyroid immune response.

V is shortened by 4 bases, J by 3 bases, and the region joining them spans 7 bases. CDR1 and CDR2 are drawn from the germline V gene: SNHLY, FYNNEI. Including cysteine and phenylalanine, the CDR3 has 13 amino acids. Solely the CDR3 DNA is kept, with 39 bases framed from the first base. For repertoire sequencing, TCR beta CDR3 regions were amplified from RNA transcripts. The first round was an RT-PCR using HTBI primers with the Qiagen OneStep RT-PCR kit, and this first round was followed by a second-round multiplex PCR, then size selection and purification. The libraries underwent paired-end sequencing with 100 bp reads on an Illumina HiSeq2000. The source study handled its data this way. SOAPnuke was used to process the reads, throwing out any read that had adapters, had uncalled bases, had a mean Phred below 15, or lacked an exact constant-primer or identifier match. COPE v1.2.5 was used to merge high-quality paired reads. Clonotypes were defined as unique nucleotide sequences and were aligned to IMGT TRB V, D and J references using MiTCR v1.1. Analysis was restricted to V-J combinations with a frequency above 0.0001, which covered 99% to 99.2% of repertoires. For each V-J combination, a TCR clonal expansion and chaos score was defined as F50 clonal expansion divided by the chaos observed in the TCRdist matrix. Welch's t-statistics and random forest were used to narrow the features down to about a dozen V-J combinations, which were then fed into a naive Bayes classifier. Thyroid-blood repertoire similarity was quantified with the Morisita-Horn index. TCRdb handled the public reads itself, with Q25 trimming in fastp and clone calling in MiXCR, and kept productive beta chains. Identical CDR3 protein sequences are pooled into one entry, listed with their most common genes and DNA. These V and J calls originate from TCRdb's pipeline instead of the authors' own analysis. The sample table lists 350,000 to 450,000 distinct CDR3 sequences, more than 20% of them with a count of one. Approximately 3% of the sample is in the top ten clones.

Hyperthyroidism was defined as stable when no progression to ophthalmopathy occurred within 18 months of follow-up. The hyperthyroidism patients were 18 to 65 years old and newly diagnosed, with a disease duration of less than 2 months. Patients with other autoimmune diseases, uncontrolled infections, pregnancy or lactation were excluded. Diagnosis relied on clinical symptoms, serum thyroxine, TRAb, thyroid ultrasound and orbital computed tomography. Ficoll-Paque density gradient centrifugation was used to isolate PBMCs from approximately 10 ml of fresh peripheral blood. Total RNA was extracted using Trizol reagent, and RNA quality was checked on an Agilent 2100 Bioanalyzer.

This clonotype originated in a woman aged 18-29 years with stable Graves' hyperthyroidism. Donor details come from another sample of the same person, matched by shared clones. Recombination joined TRBV2 with TRBJ2-4; the D segment cannot be called with confidence. The sequencing input was peripheral blood. CDR3 protein: CASSGQVKNIQYF. Here is the DNA: TGTGCCAGCAGTGGGCAGGTCAAAAACATTCAGTACTTC.